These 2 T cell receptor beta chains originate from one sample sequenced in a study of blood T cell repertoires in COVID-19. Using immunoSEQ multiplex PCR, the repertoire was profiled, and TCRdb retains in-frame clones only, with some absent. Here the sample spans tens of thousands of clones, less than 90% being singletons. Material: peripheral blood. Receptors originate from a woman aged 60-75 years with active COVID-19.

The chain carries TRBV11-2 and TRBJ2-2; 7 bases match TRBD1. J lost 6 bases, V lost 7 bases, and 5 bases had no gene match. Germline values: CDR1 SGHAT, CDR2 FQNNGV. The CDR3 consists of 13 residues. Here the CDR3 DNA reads TGTGCCAGCATCAACGACAGGGCCGGGGAGCTGTTTTTT. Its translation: CASINDRAGELFF.

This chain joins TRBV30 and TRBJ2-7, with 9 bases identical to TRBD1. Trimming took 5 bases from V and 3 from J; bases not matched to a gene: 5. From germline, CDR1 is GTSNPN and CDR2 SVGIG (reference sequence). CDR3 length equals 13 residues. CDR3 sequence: CAWAGTGFYEQYF. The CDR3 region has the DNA TGTGCCTGGGCCGGGACAGGGTTCTACGAGCAGTACTTC.